Listed below are T cell receptor beta chains from one sample, sequenced in a study of CD8+ T cells in alopecia areata. Assay: immunoSEQ multiplex PCR; the TCRdb copy retains only in-frame clones and omits some. This repertoire shows about 110,000 clones, approximately 59% found once; its top ten account for less than 25%. Material: CD8+ T cells sorted from blood. All receptors derive from a human donor in good health. CDR3s include the opening cysteine and the closing phenylalanine or tryptophan. The D gene is left open where the match is weak. Only some rows state a clone size, as once, few, many or a class for expanded clones.

TRBJ2-5	few	TRBV14	NA	CASSQGPGEETQYF	TGTGCCAGCAGCCAAGGTCCCGGTGAAGAGACCCAGTACTTC
TRBJ1-6	NA	TRBV4-1	NA	CASSQDGLYNSPLHF	TGCGCCAGCAGCCAAGACGGCCTCTATAATTCACCCCTCCACTTT
TRBJ2-3	NA	TRBV5-6	NA	CASSFGWGTDTQYF	TGTGCCAGCAGCTTTGGGTGGGGCACAGATACGCAGTATTTT
TRBJ2-5	NA	TRBV28	TRBD1	CASSSVYRGETQYF	TGTGCCAGCAGCTCCGTATACAGGGGGGAGACCCAGTACTTC
TRBJ1-1	NA	TRBV30	NA	CAWTRRRQGDTEAFF	TGTGCCTGGACGCGCAGGCGGCAGGGAGACACTGAAGCTTTCTTT
TRBJ2-1	few	TRBV7-2	NA	CASSFRNEQFF	TGTGCCAGCAGCTTCCGTAATGAGCAGTTCTTC
TRBJ2-1	NA	TRBV5-6	NA	CASSRGRGEQFF	TGTGCCAGCAGCAGAGGGAGAGGAGAGCAGTTCTTC
TRBJ2-7	few	TRBV2	NA	CASSGRWNYEQYF	TGTGCCAGCAGTGGTCGATGGAACTACGAGCAGTACTTC
TRBJ1-6	few	TRBV2	NA	CASSVPSSYNSPLHF	TGTGCCAGCAGTGTGCCCAGCTCCTATAATTCACCCCTCCACTTT
TRBJ2-1	NA	TRBV5-1	NA	CASVPTGAASYNEQFF	TGCGCCAGCGTCCCGACAGGAGCGGCCTCCTACAATGAGCAGTTCTTC
TRBJ1-2	NA	TRBV9	NA	CASSQSPPTGYGYTF	TGTGCCAGCAGCCAATCCCCCCCTACGGGTTATGGCTACACCTTC
TRBJ1-6	NA	TRBV6-5	TRBD1	CASSPWDSNSPLHF	TGTGCCAGCAGTCCCTGGGACAGTAATTCACCCCTCCACTTT
TRBJ1-1	few	TRBV7-8	TRBD1	CASSSSRWTGTKAFF	TGTGCCAGCAGCTCCTCCCGATGGACAGGGACTAAAGCTTTCTTT
TRBJ1-4	NA	TRBV7-3	NA	CASSSREARTTNEKLFF	TGTGCCAGCAGCTCCCGTGAAGCCCGTACAACTAATGAAAAACTGTTTTTT
TRBJ1-1	NA	TRBV27	NA	CASSLGARTEAFF	TGTGCCAGCAGTTTGGGGGCGCGCACTGAAGCTTTCTTT
TRBJ1-1	NA	TRBV6-5	NA	CASSYSFGTEAFF	TGTGCCAGCAGTTACTCCTTCGGCACTGAAGCTTTCTTT
TRBJ2-1	NA	TRBV7-6	NA	CASSLPGNEQFF	TGTGCCAGCAGCTTGCCAGGGAATGAGCAGTTCTTC
TRBJ1-5	few	TRBV11-2	NA	CASSSSQTGSNQPQHF	TGTGCCAGCAGCTCCAGTCAAACAGGGAGCAATCAGCCCCAGCATTTT
TRBJ2-1	NA	TRBV29-1	NA	CSSGWSDEQFF	TGCAGCTCCGGATGGTCGGATGAGCAGTTCTTC
TRBJ2-7	NA	TRBV28	TRBD1	CASSFMTGSHEQYF	TGTGCCAGCAGTTTTATGACAGGGAGCCACGAGCAGTACTTC
TRBJ1-2	once	TRBV28	NA	CASTTPHAQGLSGYTF	TGTGCCAGCACCACCCCCCACGCGCAGGGTTTGAGTGGCTACACCTTC
TRBJ1-4	few	TRBV25-1	TRBD1	CASSGTGGLDEKLFF	TGTGCCAGCAGTGGGACAGGGGGATTGGATGAAAAACTGTTTTTT
TRBJ2-7	NA	TRBV28	NA	CASSLRGAGRGLYEQYF	TGTGCCAGCAGTTTAAGGGGGGCCGGGCGGGGACTTTACGAGCAGTACTTC
TRBJ1-2	NA	TRBV5-6	NA	CASSLEGPYGYTF	TGTGCCAGCAGCTTGGAGGGGCCCTATGGCTACACCTTC
TRBJ2-3	NA	TRBV7-3	NA	CASSLAGAGTDTQYF	TGTGCCAGCAGCTTAGCGGGGGCTGGCACAGATACGCAGTATTTT
TRBJ2-7	NA	TRBV5-6	NA	CASSWGKGGEQYF	TGTGCCAGCAGCTGGGGGAAGGGGGGCGAGCAGTACTTC
TRBJ1-1	NA	TRBV29-1	TRBD1	CSVDVGTGLNTEAFF	TGCAGCGTTGACGTCGGGACAGGTTTGAACACTGAAGCTTTCTTT
TRBJ1-2	NA	TRBV27	TRBD1	CASPLRGDGYTF	TGTGCCAGTCCCCTCAGGGGGGATGGCTACACCTTC
TRBJ1-1	NA	TRBV9	NA	CASTPLLAGRWDTEAFF	TGTGCCAGCACACCACTGCTGGCGGGGAGGTGGGACACTGAAGCTTTCTTT
TRBJ2-5	NA	TRBV18	TRBD2	CASSPPAGGTGSETQYF	TGTGCCAGCTCACCACCAGCGGGGGGAACGGGAAGCGAGACCCAGTACTTC